This passage covers 5 T cell receptor beta chains from one sample sequenced in a study of T-cell reconstitution after alpha-beta-depleted transplantation in children. Preparation of the TCRbeta library was carried out with unique molecular identifiers. TCRdb reprocessed the PCR reads via MiXCR and lists one record per CDR3 protein. The data show 550,000 to 800,000 distinct CDR3 sequences, about an eighth seen once. The input for sequencing was PBMCs, taken before TCRalphabeta/CD19-depleted stem cell transplant. The source is a girl aged 2 to 9 with congenital amegakaryocytic thrombocytopenia, due to receive a stem cell transplant.

This clonotype was seen repeatedly, ten times or more. The genes are TRBV20-1 and TRBJ2-5; possible D gene TRBD2, 5 bases. V was shortened by 0 bases and J by 4 bases, with 21 bases between the two germline ends. Germline V CDR1 and CDR2: DFQATT, SNEGSKA (reference sequence). The CDR3 has 17 amino acids. The CDR3 protein is CSARDRKTGFWGETQYF. CDR3 nucleotide sequence: TGCAGTGCTAGAGATCGGAAGACGGGGTTTTGGGGAGAGACCCAGTACTTC.

Many counts were recorded for this clonotype. The chain uses TRBV7-9 and TRBJ1-4, with TRBD1 identical over 7 bases. This CDR3 comprises 13 residues. The germline CDR1 and CDR2 sequences are SEHNR and FQNEAQ (reference sequence). The V and J ends lost 5 bases and 14 bases, in that order; junction bases with no gene match: 11. The CDR3 DNA sequence: TGTGCCAGCAGCAAAGGACAGGCGGTCAACCTGTTTTTT. It is translated as CASSKGQAVNLFF.

This clonotype turned up a few times. The V and J genes are TRBV11-2 and TRBJ1-5, with TRBD1 identical over 7 bases. The CDR3 covers 16 residues. Germline V gene sequence: CDR1 SGHAT, CDR2 FQNNGV. V lost 5 bases, J lost 1 base, and 8 bases stayed unmatched. DNA for the CDR3: TGTGCCAGCAGCCCTTACACAGGGGACAGCAATCAGCCCCAGCATTTT. Amino acids: CASSPYTGDSNQPQHF.

This clonotype appeared a few times. The chain has TRBV20-1 and TRBJ2-1; 7 bases agree with TRBD2. This CDR3 is built from 13 residues. The germline gives CDR1 DFQATT, CDR2 SNEGSKA (reference sequence). V lost 6 bases to trimming and J lost 7 bases; unmatched junction nucleotides: 9. CDR3: CSAGREPGNEQFF. The CDR3 DNA follows: TGCAGTGCAGGGCGGGAGCCAGGAAATGAGCAGTTCTTC.

This clonotype was detected a few times. The chain recombines TRBV7-9 with TRBJ2-7; D is ambiguous. This CDR3 has 14 residues. V dropped 1 base and J dropped 6 bases, with 13 bases sitting between them. Germline CDR1 is SEHNR and CDR2 is FQNEAQ (reference sequence). CDR3 amino acids: CASSLGGSPFEQYF. The CDR3 region has the DNA TGTGCCAGCAGCTTAGGAGGTTCCCCTTTCGAGCAGTACTTC.